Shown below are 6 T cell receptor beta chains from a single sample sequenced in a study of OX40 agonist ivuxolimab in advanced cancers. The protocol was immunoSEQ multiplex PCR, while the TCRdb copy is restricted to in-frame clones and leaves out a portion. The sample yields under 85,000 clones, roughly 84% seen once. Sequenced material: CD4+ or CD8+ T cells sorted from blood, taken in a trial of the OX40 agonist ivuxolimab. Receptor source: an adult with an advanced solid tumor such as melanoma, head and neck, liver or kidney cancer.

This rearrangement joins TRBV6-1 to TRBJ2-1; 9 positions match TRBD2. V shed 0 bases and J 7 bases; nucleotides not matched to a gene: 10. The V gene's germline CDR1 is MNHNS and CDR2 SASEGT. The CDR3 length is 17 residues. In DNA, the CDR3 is TGTGCCAGCAGTGAAGCGCCCGGCGGGAGGGCCTCTAATGAGCAGTTCTTC. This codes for CASSEAPGGRASNEQFF.

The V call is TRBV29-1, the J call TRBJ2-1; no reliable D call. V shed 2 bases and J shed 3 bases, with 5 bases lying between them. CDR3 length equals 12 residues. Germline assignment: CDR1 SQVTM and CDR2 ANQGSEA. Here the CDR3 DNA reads TGCAGCGTTGAACCTGGCTACAATGAGCAGTTCTTC. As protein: CSVEPGYNEQFF.

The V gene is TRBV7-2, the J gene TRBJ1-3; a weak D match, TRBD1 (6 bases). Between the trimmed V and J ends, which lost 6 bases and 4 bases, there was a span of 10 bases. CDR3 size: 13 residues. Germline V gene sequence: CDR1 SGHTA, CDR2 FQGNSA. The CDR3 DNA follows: TGTGCCAGCAGTACAGGGTCGGGAAACACCATATATTTT. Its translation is CASSTGSGNTIYF.

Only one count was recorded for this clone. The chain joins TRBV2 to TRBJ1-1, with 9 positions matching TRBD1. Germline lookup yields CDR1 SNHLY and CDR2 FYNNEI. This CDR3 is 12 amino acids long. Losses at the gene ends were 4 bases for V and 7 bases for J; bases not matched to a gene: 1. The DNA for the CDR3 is TGTGCCAGCAGTGGGACAGGGGTTGAAGCTTTCTTT. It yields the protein CASSGTGVEAFF.

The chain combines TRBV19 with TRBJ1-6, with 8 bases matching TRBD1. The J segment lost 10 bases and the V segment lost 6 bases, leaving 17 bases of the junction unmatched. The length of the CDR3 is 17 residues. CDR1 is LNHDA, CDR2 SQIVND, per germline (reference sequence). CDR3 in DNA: TGTGCCAGTAGCCGAACCCTTACAGGGGGAAGGGGCTCACCCCTCCACTTT. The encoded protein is CASSRTLTGGRGSPLHF.

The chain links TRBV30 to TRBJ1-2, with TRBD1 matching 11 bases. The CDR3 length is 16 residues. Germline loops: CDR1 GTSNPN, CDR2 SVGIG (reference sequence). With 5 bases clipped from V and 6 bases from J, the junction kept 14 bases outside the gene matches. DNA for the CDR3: TGTGCCTGGGCCGGGACAGGGGGTAAAGGGACCAATGGCTACACCTTC. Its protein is CAWAGTGGKGTNGYTF.